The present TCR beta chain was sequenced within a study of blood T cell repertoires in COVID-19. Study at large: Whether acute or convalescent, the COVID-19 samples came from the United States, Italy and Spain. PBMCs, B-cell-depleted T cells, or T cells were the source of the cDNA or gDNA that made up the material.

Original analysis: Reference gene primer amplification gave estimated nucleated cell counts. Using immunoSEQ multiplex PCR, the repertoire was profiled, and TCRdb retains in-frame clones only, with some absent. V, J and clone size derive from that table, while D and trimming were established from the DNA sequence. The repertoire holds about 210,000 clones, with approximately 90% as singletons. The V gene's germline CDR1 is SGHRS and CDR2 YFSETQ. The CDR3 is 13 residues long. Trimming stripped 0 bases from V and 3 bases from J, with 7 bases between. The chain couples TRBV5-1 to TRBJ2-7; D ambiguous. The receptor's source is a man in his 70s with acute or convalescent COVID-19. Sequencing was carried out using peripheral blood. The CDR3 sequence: CASSLAPSYEQYF. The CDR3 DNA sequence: TGCGCCAGCAGCTTGGCCCCCAGCTACGAGCAGTACTTC.